These 10 T cell receptor beta chains originate from one sample sequenced in a study of OX40 agonist ivuxolimab in advanced cancers. Clones were read by immunoSEQ multiplex PCR, and TCRdb kept only the in-frame ones, dropping some. The table has approximately 70,000 clones, about 80% seen once. Sequencing used CD4+ or CD8+ T cells sorted from blood, obtained in a trial of the OX40 agonist ivuxolimab. All receptors derive from an adult with an advanced solid tumor such as melanoma, head and neck, liver or kidney cancer.

The rearrangement joins TRBV7-9 to TRBJ1-5; D is uncertain. The V end was cut by 3 bases, the J end by 5 bases, with 8 bases between. The CDR3 spans 13 residues. CDR1 is SEHNR, CDR2 FQNEAQ, per germline (reference sequence). The CDR3 loop is CASSLGGDQPQHF. DNA of the CDR3: TGTGCCAGCAGCTTGGGAGGAGATCAGCCCCAGCATTTT.

The V gene is TRBV7-2, the J gene TRBJ2-1; TRBD2 matches 8 bases. The CDR3 spans 12 residues. V gave up 1 base and J gave up 16 bases; unmatched junction bases: 6. Per germline, CDR1 SGHTA and CDR2 FQGNSA. DNA for the CDR3: TGTGCCAGCAGCTTAGAGGGGACTAGGTTCTTCTTC. This translates into CASSLEGTRFFF.

V and J are TRBV15 and TRBJ2-3, with 11 positions matching TRBD2. CDR3 length: 18 amino acids. Germline V CDR1 and CDR2: LNHNV, YYDKDF (reference sequence). With 0 bases clipped from V and 5 bases from J, the junction kept 10 bases outside the gene matches. The CDR3 nucleotides read TGTGCCACCAGCAGAGATGGAACCCTAGCGGGAGGCCGAGATACGCAGTATTTT. It yields the protein CATSRDGTLAGGRDTQYF.

This clone turned up a few times. CDR3 residues: CASSPGTGPYEQYF. The CDR3 bases are TGTGCCAGTAGTCCCGGGACAGGGCCCTACGAGCAGTACTTC. The chain carries TRBV19 and TRBJ2-7; 9 nucleotides match TRBD1. Trimming took 5 bases from V and 2 from J; bases not matched to a gene: 4. Germline values: CDR1 LNHDA, CDR2 SQIVND (reference sequence). This CDR3 region has 14 residues.

Here the CDR3 reads CASSMTGGGGETQYF. CDR3 in DNA: TGTGCCAGCAGTATGACAGGGGGCGGCGGGGAGACCCAGTACTTC. The V gene is TRBV27, the J gene TRBJ2-5; TRBD1 matches 10 bases. Losses at the gene ends were 5 bases for V and 5 bases for J; bases not matched to a gene: 8. The CDR3 is 15 residues long. CDR1 and CDR2 from the germline V gene are MNHEY and SMNVEV (reference sequence).

The V call is TRBV14, the J call TRBJ1-4, with TRBD1 as a possible D gene (5 bases). In germline, CDR1 is SGHDN, CDR2 FVKESK. The CDR3 contains 15 residues. V was trimmed by 0 bases and J by 8 bases, leaving 13 bases between them. CDR3 sequence (DNA): TGTGCCAGCAGCCAAGATTCCAGGGAAGGAGAAAAACTGTTTTTT. It codes for CASSQDSREGEKLFF.

This sequence joins TRBV30 and TRBJ2-7, with unresolved D. The germline gives CDR1 GTSNPN, CDR2 SVGIG (reference sequence). Between the trimmed V and J ends, which lost 2 bases and 6 bases, there was a span of 14 bases. The CDR3 totals 13 residues. This CDR3 is CAWSYGTLSEQYF. In DNA, the CDR3 is TGTGCCTGGAGTTACGGAACATTAAGCGAGCAGTACTTC.

The V call is TRBV28, the J call TRBJ1-1; D unresolved. CDR1 is MDHEN, CDR2 SYDVKM, per germline. Deletions cut 10 bases from V and 5 bases from J, with 8 bases between. CDR3 length: 10 amino acids. DNA for the CDR3: TGTGCCACCGCGTCGACTGAAGCTTTCTTT. This codes for CATASTEAFF.

The J gene is TRBJ2-3, the V gene TRBV25-1, with 10 nucleotides matching TRBD2. The germline gives CDR1 MGHDK, CDR2 SYGVNS. The CDR3 consists of 14 residues. Unmatched junction bases numbered 3, after V lost 5 bases and J lost 4 bases. The CDR3 coding sequence is TGTGCCAGCAGTCGCGGACTAGCGGCAGATACGCAGTATTTT. Residues: CASSRGLAADTQYF.

The chain carries TRBV18 and TRBJ1-1, with a weak D call TRBD1 (5 bases). Germline assignment: CDR1 KGHSH and CDR2 LQKENI. The CDR3 spans 15 residues. Trimming pared 0 bases from V and 3 bases from J, leaving 11 bases between. The chain's CDR3 is CASSPPEGHYTEAFF. CDR3 in DNA: TGTGCCAGCTCACCACCGGAAGGACACTACACTGAAGCTTTCTTT.